Shown below are 10 T cell receptor beta chains from a single sample sequenced in a study of Ad26.COV2.S vaccination and SARS-CoV-2 variants. Data came from immunoSEQ multiplex PCR; TCRdb stores just in-frame clones and leaves some out. Of about 680,000 clones in the sample, roughly 90% were seen once. The treatment was: approximately 18 received Ad26.COV2.S at low or high dose, single or two shots; several received placebo; per-sample allocation not given. Sampling was done on day 63 after the first vaccine or placebo injection. The sample consisted of peripheral blood, taken in a trial of Ad26.COV2.S vaccine versus placebo. The receptors come from a person between 18 and 65 years old who received the Ad26.COV2.S COVID-19 vaccine or a placebo.

J is TRBJ1-1 and V is TRBV7-9; D may be TRBD1 (5 bases). V gave up 5 bases and J gave up 1 base, with 11 bases separating them. This CDR3 spans 14 amino acids. Germline V CDR1 and CDR2: SEHNR, FQNEAQ (reference sequence). The CDR3 DNA sequence: TGTGCCAGCAGCCTAAACGGGGGGAACACTGAAGCTTTCTTT. This codes for CASSLNGGNTEAFF.

V gene TRBV2 combines with J gene TRBJ2-2; 9 bases are a match to TRBD2. After removal of 4 bases from V and 5 bases from J, the junction contained 5 bases not matched to a gene. Germline values: CDR1 SNHLY, CDR2 FYNNEI. This CDR3 comprises 15 residues. The chain's CDR3 is CASSGVAGVTGELFF. The CDR3 region has the DNA TGTGCCAGCAGTGGGGTAGCGGGAGTAACCGGGGAGCTGTTTTTT.

V is TRBV5-4 and J is TRBJ2-3; no definite D call. Per the germline V gene, CDR1 is SGHNT and CDR2 is YYREEE (reference sequence). Trimming removed 4 bases at V and 6 bases at J, with 12 bases between. The CDR3 loop spans 13 amino acids. This CDR3 is CASSIRRTDTQYF. The DNA of the CDR3 is TGTGCCAGCAGCATAAGACGGACGGATACGCAGTATTTT.

The genes are TRBV9 and TRBJ2-7; 8 bases line up with TRBD1. The germline CDR1 and CDR2 sequences are SGDLS and YYNGEE. The CDR3 has 14 residues. The ends lost 5 bases at V and 4 bases at J; junction bases unmatched: 8. The CDR3 coding sequence is TGTGCCAGCAGTCTTGGCAGGGGGCCTTACGAGCAGTACTTC. It yields the protein CASSLGRGPYEQYF.

V gene TRBV5-1 combines with J gene TRBJ2-7, with a weak D call TRBD1 (7 bases). The CDR3 extends over 15 amino acids. Trimming stripped 1 base from V and 3 bases from J, with 14 bases between. Germline V CDR1 and CDR2: SGHRS, YFSETQ. The CDR3 DNA is TGCGCCAGCAGCTTGTCTTCAGGGGGAGGCTACGAGCAGTACTTC. Translating it yields CASSLSSGGGYEQYF.

The chain has TRBV10-1 and TRBJ1-1; D call uncertain. The V gene's germline CDR1 is WNHNN and CDR2 SYGVQD (reference sequence). This CDR3 contains 14 residues. Trimming shortened V by 6 bases and J by 3 bases, and 14 bases separated the two germline ends. CDR3 amino acids: CASSLERLHTEAFF. CDR3 in DNA: TGCGCCAGCAGCCTTGAAAGGCTGCACACTGAAGCTTTCTTT.

The V call is TRBV10-3, the J call TRBJ1-2, with a weak D call TRBD1 (5 bases). This CDR3 has 13 amino acids. V lost 8 bases, J lost 2 bases, and 12 bases lay in between. Germline CDR1 and CDR2: ENHRY and SYGVKD. The CDR3 DNA follows: TGTGCCATCTCATTCGAGGGGAACTATGGCTACACCTTC. Translated, it gives CAISFEGNYGYTF.

The J gene is TRBJ1-4, the V gene TRBV3-1 (or the pseudogene TRBV3-2); D is undetermined. CDR1 is LGHDT and CDR2 is YNNKEL in the germline V gene (reference sequence). Trimming removed 1 base at V and 8 bases at J, with 8 bases between. This CDR3 has 13 amino acids. CDR3 region: CASSQGGREKLFF. The DNA for the CDR3 is TGTGCCAGCAGCCAAGGAGGGCGCGAAAAACTGTTTTTT.

The chain employs TRBV3-1 (or the pseudogene TRBV3-2) and TRBJ2-7; maybe TRBD2 (6 bases). V lost 1 base to trimming and J lost 6 bases, with 13 bases between them. Germline V lookup: CDR1 LGHDT, CDR2 YNNKEL (reference sequence). This CDR3 is built from 14 residues. The CDR3 here is CASSQVGAGGEQYF. CDR3 in DNA: TGTGCCAGCAGCCAAGTGGGAGCGGGTGGCGAGCAGTACTTC.

For this clone: Distinct nucleotide sequences in the sample also encode this CDR3. The chain joins TRBV6-1 to TRBJ1-1; the D is unclear. Germline CDR1 reads MNHNS; CDR2 reads SASEGT. The CDR3 totals 13 residues. V was trimmed by 2 bases and J by 1 base, leaving 5 bases between them. The CDR3 sequence is CASSERRNTEAFF. In DNA, the CDR3 is TGTGCCAGCAGTGAACGGAGGAACACTGAAGCTTTCTTT.